The 8 T cell receptor beta chains presented below share a single source sample, sequenced in a study of blood T cell repertoires in COVID-19. Method: immunoSEQ multiplex PCR; TCRdb's copy keeps in-frame clones and lacks some. The sample has 150,000 to 200,000 clones, over 75% seen once. Sequenced input: PBMCs or T cells enriched from blood (not recorded which). These receptors all come from a man aged 50 or older who had recovered from COVID-19.

The chain uses TRBV19 and TRBJ2-2, with a weak D call TRBD1 (5 bases). Germline V gives CDR1 LNHDA, CDR2 SQIVND (reference sequence). This CDR3 is 15 amino acids long. V shed 6 bases and J shed 7 bases, with 18 bases lying between them. CDR3 nucleotides: TGTGCCAGTAGGATGGCAGGGAAGTGGGGCGGGGAGCTGTTTTTT. Amino acids: CASRMAGKWGGELFF.

This clone was picked up one time. The chain uses TRBV19 and TRBJ2-1; no clear D gene. This CDR3 contains 13 residues. CDR1 is LNHDA, CDR2 SQIVND, per germline (reference sequence). Trimming left V 5 bases short and J 4 bases short, with 9 bases between. CDR3 region: CASSLGSYNEQFF. CDR3 bases: TGTGCCAGTAGTCTGGGCAGTTACAATGAGCAGTTCTTC.

This clone was counted between two and nine times. The chain is built from TRBV6-5 and TRBJ1-5; D not resolved. V dropped 6 bases and J dropped 4 bases, with 16 bases sitting between them. Germline V gene sequence: CDR1 MNHEY, CDR2 SVGAGI. The CDR3 has 15 amino acids. The CDR3 DNA follows: TGTGCCAGCAGCGCAGTGCCAAGTGGTAATCAGCCCCAGCATTTT. Its protein is CASSAVPSGNQPQHF.

The rearrangement uses TRBV29-1 and TRBJ2-3; no clear D. The CDR3 covers 13 residues. CDR1 is SQVTM, CDR2 ANQGSEA, per germline. Between the trimmed V and J ends, which lost 4 bases and 2 bases, there was a span of 10 bases. The CDR3 DNA sequence: TGCAGCGTTGGGCGGATAATCACAGATACGCAGTATTTT. It encodes CSVGRIITDTQYF.

The V call is TRBV10-2, the J call TRBJ1-4, with D possibly matching TRBD1 (6 bases). There are 13 residues in the CDR3. Trimming shortened V by 5 bases and J by 6 bases, and 10 bases separated the two germline ends. Germline lookup yields CDR1 WSHSY and CDR2 SAAADI. The CDR3 is CASSRGYDEKLFF. CDR3 nucleotides: TGCGCCAGCAGTAGGGGGTACGATGAAAAACTGTTTTTT.

The chain has TRBV19 and TRBJ2-4; possibly TRBD2 for D (7 bases). CDR3 length: 14 residues. V lost 3 bases, J lost 8 bases, and 14 bases lay in between. Germline lookup yields CDR1 LNHDA and CDR2 SQIVND (reference sequence). The CDR3 DNA sequence: TGTGCCAGTAGTATGGCCAGGGGAGGGGACATTCAGTACTTC. This sequence encodes CASSMARGGDIQYF.

This rearrangement joins TRBV19 to TRBJ2-7; D is ambiguous. The CDR3 contains 15 residues. From germline, CDR1 is LNHDA and CDR2 SQIVND (reference sequence). V lost 5 bases and J 2 bases, leaving 16 bases between the germline ends. The CDR3 loop is CASSHSPSATYEQYF. The CDR3 DNA is TGTGCCAGTAGTCATTCCCCCAGCGCAACCTACGAGCAGTACTTC.

The V gene is TRBV5-1, the J gene TRBJ1-1; 8 bases match TRBD1. The CDR3 covers 15 residues. The germline gives CDR1 SGHRS, CDR2 YFSETQ. Germline trimming cut 0 bases from V and 0 bases from J; bases unmatched to any gene: 1. The chain's CDR3 is CASSLEGQVNTEAFF. CDR3 DNA sequence: TGCGCCAGCAGCTTGGAGGGACAGGTGAACACTGAAGCTTTCTTT.